The source of this TCR beta chain is a study of T cell repertoires in cytomegalovirus infection. Study at large: Recently identified HLA-C-restricted CMV epitopes were among the peptides used. Signatures in public TCR beta sequences pointed to both CMV infection and matching HLA type. General observations from the study: CMV-specific HLA-C-restricted TCR beta clonotypes dominated the ex vivo response. Cumulative public TCR beta family frequency identified carriers of CMV plus the relevant HLA.

For this clonotype: The antigen is unknown.

Per the germline V gene, CDR1 is SGHVS and CDR2 is FQNEAQ. Germline trimming cut 10 bases from V and 9 bases from J; bases unmatched to any gene: 11. The CDR3 runs 14 residues. TCRdb re-called the reads with MiXCR, one entry per CDR3 protein. The repertoire includes hundreds of thousands of distinct CDR3 sequences, 33% of them detected once, and 18% sits in the top ten. The sequence was collected from a human donor in good health (CMV status not recorded). Some clones in this sample may be carry-over from other donors' samples. The sample in question was cultured PBMCs, obtained from culture after CMV antigen stimulation. The chain recombines TRBV7-8 with TRBJ2-3, with TRBD2 matching 12 bases. For the CDR3, the DNA is TGTGCCACCCGTACCGGGCTAGCGGGGGGGACGCAGTATTTT. This encodes CATRTGLAGGTQYF.